Listed below are T cell receptor beta chains from one sample, sequenced in a study of regulatory T cells. The assay was immunoSEQ multiplex PCR, and TCRdb's table has in-frame clones only and misses some. The data hold approximately 29,000 clones, with approximately 93% observed a single time. Sequencing used conventional CD4+ T cells sorted from blood. These TCRs come from a child aged 2 to 10 with CD3G deficiency. The CDR3 runs from the conserved cysteine through the conserved F or W. A D gene is named only where the DNA matches it firmly. The listing skips clone size in some rows; elsewhere it reads once, few, many or a size class.

d_call: TRBD2
cdr3_length: 15
j_call: TRBJ2-4
v_call: TRBV4-1
clone_size: NA
cdr3_aa: CASSQASGGKNIQYF
cdr3_nt: TGCGCCAGCAGCCAAGCATCGGGAGGCAAAAACATTCAGTACTTC

d_call: TRBD2
cdr3_length: 17
j_call: TRBJ2-6
v_call: TRBV7-8
clone_size: few
cdr3_aa: CASSAHSGSSGANVLTF
cdr3_nt: TGTGCCAGCAGCGCCCATAGCGGGAGTTCTGGGGCCAACGTCCTGACTTTC

d_call: NA
cdr3_length: 13
j_call: TRBJ2-1
v_call: TRBV28
clone_size: NA
cdr3_aa: CASSLVGRNEQFF
cdr3_nt: TGTGCCAGCAGTTTAGTGGGTAGGAATGAGCAGTTCTTC

d_call: TRBD1
cdr3_length: 15
j_call: TRBJ1-1
v_call: TRBV18
clone_size: NA
cdr3_aa: CASSLTGGSDTEAFF
cdr3_nt: TGTGCCAGCTCACTGACAGGGGGAAGCGACACTGAAGCTTTCTTT

d_call: NA
cdr3_length: 15
j_call: TRBJ2-2
v_call: TRBV4-1
clone_size: NA
cdr3_aa: CASSRGGGDTGELFF
cdr3_nt: TGCGCCAGCAGCCGAGGGGGAGGTGACACCGGGGAGCTGTTTTTT

d_call: TRBD2
cdr3_length: 13
j_call: TRBJ2-7
v_call: TRBV5-1
clone_size: NA
cdr3_aa: CASSLGLDYEQYF
cdr3_nt: TGCGCCAGCAGCCTAGGACTAGACTACGAGCAGTACTTC

d_call: NA
cdr3_length: 14
j_call: TRBJ2-1
v_call: TRBV6-1
clone_size: NA
cdr3_aa: CASSPGGSYNEQFF
cdr3_nt: TGTGCCAGCAGCCCTGGGGGGTCCTACAATGAGCAGTTCTTC

d_call: NA
cdr3_length: 14
j_call: TRBJ2-7
v_call: TRBV27
clone_size: NA
cdr3_aa: CASRPRGLPYEQYF
cdr3_nt: TGTGCCAGCAGACCACGCGGGTTACCCTACGAGCAGTACTTC

d_call: NA
cdr3_length: 14
j_call: TRBJ2-1
v_call: TRBV6-6
clone_size: NA
cdr3_aa: CASRLGGPYNEQFF
cdr3_nt: TGTGCCAGCAGACTTGGCGGACCATACAATGAGCAGTTCTTC

d_call: NA
cdr3_length: 18
j_call: TRBJ2-5
v_call: TRBV7-9
clone_size: NA
cdr3_aa: CASSLGPPREGPRGTQYF
cdr3_nt: TGTGCCAGCAGCTTAGGCCCCCCCCGAGAGGGGCCCCGCGGGACCCAGTACTTC

d_call: NA
cdr3_length: 15
j_call: TRBJ2-4
v_call: TRBV6-1
clone_size: once
cdr3_aa: CASSENRVGKNIQYF
cdr3_nt: TGTGCCAGCAGTGAGAACAGGGTTGGCAAAAACATTCAGTACTTC

d_call: NA
cdr3_length: 13
j_call: TRBJ2-2
v_call: TRBV11-2
clone_size: NA
cdr3_aa: CASTPVRGGELFF
cdr3_nt: TGTGCCAGCACCCCTGTAAGGGGGGGGGAGCTGTTTTTT

d_call: NA
cdr3_length: 12
j_call: TRBJ2-7
v_call: TRBV10-2
clone_size: few
cdr3_aa: CASSEFPYEQYF
cdr3_nt: TGCGCCAGCAGTGAGTTTCCCTACGAGCAGTACTTC

d_call: NA
cdr3_length: 16
j_call: TRBJ2-7
v_call: TRBV7-8
clone_size: NA
cdr3_aa: CASTPSGARSSYEQYF
cdr3_nt: TGTGCCAGCACCCCCTCCGGCGCCCGGAGCTCCTACGAGCAGTACTTC

d_call: TRBD1
cdr3_length: 14
j_call: TRBJ1-1
v_call: TRBV28
clone_size: NA
cdr3_aa: CASSSGTVNTEAFF
cdr3_nt: TGTGCCAGCAGTTCCGGGACAGTGAACACTGAAGCTTTCTTT

d_call: TRBD1
cdr3_length: 14
j_call: TRBJ2-7
v_call: TRBV5-1
clone_size: once
cdr3_aa: CASSRGQGGDERYF
cdr3_nt: TGCGCCAGCAGCCGGGGACAGGGGGGAGACGAACGGTACTTC

d_call: TRBD1
cdr3_length: 15
j_call: TRBJ2-7
v_call: TRBV18
clone_size: NA
cdr3_aa: CASSPGQGSSYEQYF
cdr3_nt: TGTGCCAGCTCACCAGGACAGGGGAGTTCGTACGAGCAGTACTTC

d_call: NA
cdr3_length: 12
j_call: TRBJ2-5
v_call: TRBV2
clone_size: NA
cdr3_aa: CASIGAPETQYF
cdr3_nt: TGTGCCAGCATAGGAGCCCCCGAGACCCAGTACTTC

d_call: TRBD1
cdr3_length: 14
j_call: TRBJ2-5
v_call: TRBV5-1
clone_size: once
cdr3_aa: CASSPDRGSKTQYF
cdr3_nt: TGCGCCAGCAGCCCGGACAGGGGAAGCAAGACCCAGTACTTC

d_call: TRBD2
cdr3_length: 16
j_call: TRBJ2-3
v_call: TRBV28
clone_size: NA
cdr3_aa: CASANPPSGSTDTQYF
cdr3_nt: TGTGCCAGCGCTAATCCCCCTAGCGGAAGCACAGATACGCAGTATTTT

d_call: NA
cdr3_length: 13
j_call: TRBJ1-1
v_call: TRBV7-9
clone_size: NA
cdr3_aa: CASSSAGGTEAFF
cdr3_nt: TGTGCCAGCAGCTCTGCGGGTGGGACTGAAGCTTTCTTT

d_call: NA
cdr3_length: 15
j_call: TRBJ2-7
v_call: TRBV28
clone_size: NA
cdr3_aa: CASSSPGRGLYEQYF
cdr3_nt: TGTGCCAGCAGTTCCCCCGGCCGGGGCTTATACGAGCAGTACTTC

d_call: TRBD2
cdr3_length: 16
j_call: TRBJ2-1
v_call: TRBV28
clone_size: NA
cdr3_aa: CASSSPTSGSFNEQFF
cdr3_nt: TGTGCCAGCAGCTCTCCCACTAGCGGGAGTTTTAATGAGCAGTTCTTC

d_call: TRBD2
cdr3_length: 13
j_call: TRBJ2-7
v_call: TRBV10-2
clone_size: NA
cdr3_aa: CASSLAGAYEQYF
cdr3_nt: TGCGCCAGCAGTTTAGCGGGAGCCTACGAGCAGTACTTC

d_call: NA
cdr3_length: 11
j_call: TRBJ1-4
v_call: TRBV28
clone_size: NA
cdr3_aa: CASGEMEKLFF
cdr3_nt: TGTGCCAGCGGCGAGATGGAAAAACTGTTTTTT

d_call: NA
cdr3_length: 13
j_call: TRBJ2-7
v_call: TRBV19
clone_size: NA
cdr3_aa: CASSITRGYEQYF
cdr3_nt: TGTGCCAGTAGTATAACGCGAGGATACGAGCAGTACTTC

d_call: NA
cdr3_length: 15
j_call: TRBJ2-3
v_call: TRBV28
clone_size: NA
cdr3_aa: CASSFGGGGQDTQYF
cdr3_nt: TGTGCCAGCAGTTTCGGCGGAGGGGGACAAGATACGCAGTATTTT

d_call: NA
cdr3_length: 13
j_call: TRBJ2-1
v_call: TRBV18
clone_size: NA
cdr3_aa: CASSPSSYNEQFF
cdr3_nt: TGTGCCAGCTCGCCTAGCTCCTACAATGAGCAGTTCTTC

d_call: NA
cdr3_length: 15
j_call: TRBJ2-7
v_call: TRBV6-1
clone_size: NA
cdr3_aa: CASSEPAASSYEQYF
cdr3_nt: TGTGCCAGCAGTGAACCAGCGGCAAGCTCCTACGAGCAGTACTTC

d_call: NA
cdr3_length: 12
j_call: TRBJ2-7
v_call: TRBV30
clone_size: NA
cdr3_aa: CAWSRDTHEQYF
cdr3_nt: TGTGCCTGGAGTCGGGACACCCACGAGCAGTACTTC

d_call: NA
cdr3_length: 13
j_call: TRBJ2-1
v_call: TRBV19
clone_size: NA
cdr3_aa: CASSIGGQNEQFF
cdr3_nt: TGTGCCAGTAGTATTGGGGGGCAGAATGAGCAGTTCTTC

d_call: NA
cdr3_length: 13
j_call: TRBJ2-6
v_call: TRBV11-3
clone_size: NA
cdr3_aa: CASSLSGANVLTF
cdr3_nt: TGTGCCAGCAGCCTATCCGGGGCCAACGTCCTGACTTTC

d_call: TRBD1
cdr3_length: 15
j_call: TRBJ2-7
v_call: TRBV30
clone_size: NA
cdr3_aa: CAWSVQRGQANEQYF
cdr3_nt: TGTGCCTGGAGTGTACAAAGGGGGCAGGCCAACGAGCAGTACTTC

d_call: NA
cdr3_length: 15
j_call: TRBJ2-7
v_call: TRBV28
clone_size: NA
cdr3_aa: CASSFGYLGYYEQYF
cdr3_nt: TGTGCCAGCAGTTTTGGTTACCTCGGGTACTACGAGCAGTACTTC

d_call: NA
cdr3_length: 15
j_call: TRBJ2-1
v_call: TRBV11-3
clone_size: NA
cdr3_aa: CASSLVGSSYNEQFF
cdr3_nt: TGTGCCAGCAGCTTAGTGGGCAGCTCCTACAATGAGCAGTTCTTC

d_call: TRBD2
cdr3_length: 13
j_call: TRBJ2-5
v_call: TRBV6-1
clone_size: once
cdr3_aa: CASSRGGGETQYF
cdr3_nt: TGTGCCAGCAGCCGCGGGGGAGGAGAGACCCAGTACTTC

d_call: NA
cdr3_length: 17
j_call: TRBJ1-2
v_call: TRBV28
clone_size: few
cdr3_aa: CASSLSGGAGSNYGYTF
cdr3_nt: TGTGCCAGCAGTTTAAGCGGTGGGGCAGGGTCTAACTATGGCTACACCTTC

d_call: TRBD2
cdr3_length: 13
j_call: TRBJ2-7
v_call: TRBV10-3
clone_size: few
cdr3_aa: CAISPGGSHEQYF
cdr3_nt: TGTGCCATCAGCCCCGGGGGGTCCCACGAGCAGTACTTC

d_call: TRBD2
cdr3_length: 15
j_call: TRBJ2-1
v_call: TRBV19
clone_size: NA
cdr3_aa: CASSMGTSGNNEQFF
cdr3_nt: TGTGCCAGTAGTATGGGGACTAGCGGCAACAATGAGCAGTTCTTC

d_call: NA
cdr3_length: 14
j_call: TRBJ1-5
v_call: TRBV6-1
clone_size: NA
cdr3_aa: CASSEGRFNQPQHF
cdr3_nt: TGTGCCAGCAGTGAAGGACGCTTCAATCAGCCCCAGCATTTT

d_call: NA
cdr3_length: 12
j_call: TRBJ1-5
v_call: TRBV28
clone_size: NA
cdr3_aa: CASSPPGQPQHF
cdr3_nt: TGTGCCAGCAGTCCGCCGGGTCAGCCCCAGCATTTT

d_call: NA
cdr3_length: 13
j_call: TRBJ2-1
v_call: TRBV11-2
clone_size: NA
cdr3_aa: CASSTRRVTEQFF
cdr3_nt: TGTGCCAGCTCCACCCGGCGGGTTACTGAGCAGTTCTTC

d_call: NA
cdr3_length: 16
j_call: TRBJ2-3
v_call: TRBV5-1
clone_size: NA
cdr3_aa: CASSFGHSTSTDTQYF
cdr3_nt: TGCGCCAGCAGCTTTGGGCACTCTACAAGCACAGATACGCAGTATTTT

d_call: NA
cdr3_length: 15
j_call: TRBJ2-4
v_call: TRBV27
clone_size: once
cdr3_aa: CASSLIGDAKNIQYF
cdr3_nt: TGTGCCAGCAGTTTAATCGGGGACGCCAAAAACATTCAGTACTTC

d_call: NA
cdr3_length: 13
j_call: TRBJ2-7
v_call: TRBV28
clone_size: NA
cdr3_aa: CASRLRPFGEQYF
cdr3_nt: TGTGCCAGCAGATTACGGCCGTTTGGCGAGCAGTACTTC

d_call: TRBD1
cdr3_length: 16
j_call: TRBJ2-7
v_call: TRBV5-1
clone_size: NA
cdr3_aa: CASSQGQGPGASRQYF
cdr3_nt: TGCGCCAGCAGCCAAGGACAGGGTCCGGGAGCCTCCCGGCAGTACTTC

d_call: TRBD2
cdr3_length: 11
j_call: TRBJ2-3
v_call: TRBV20-1
clone_size: NA
cdr3_aa: CSARDAGGQYF
cdr3_nt: TGCAGTGCTAGAGATGCGGGAGGGCAGTATTTT

d_call: NA
cdr3_length: 10
j_call: TRBJ1-2
v_call: TRBV6-4
clone_size: NA
cdr3_aa: CAGVSYGYTF
cdr3_nt: TGTGCGGGAGTTAGCTATGGCTACACCTTC

d_call: TRBD2
cdr3_length: 13
j_call: TRBJ2-4
v_call: TRBV6-6
clone_size: once
cdr3_aa: CASSYSPLAGRYF
cdr3_nt: TGTGCCAGCAGTTACTCTCCCCTAGCGGGAAGATACTTC

d_call: NA
cdr3_length: 14
j_call: TRBJ2-7
v_call: TRBV29-1
clone_size: NA
cdr3_aa: CSAKAEKRSYEQYF
cdr3_nt: TGCAGCGCTAAAGCGGAAAAACGCTCCTACGAGCAGTACTTC

d_call: TRBD1
cdr3_length: 11
j_call: TRBJ2-7
v_call: TRBV30
clone_size: NA
cdr3_aa: CAWNRGDEQYF
cdr3_nt: TGTGCCTGGAACAGGGGAGACGAGCAGTACTTC

d_call: NA
cdr3_length: 12
j_call: TRBJ2-7
v_call: TRBV28
clone_size: NA
cdr3_aa: CASSLQGNEQYF
cdr3_nt: TGTGCCAGCAGTTTACAGGGAAACGAGCAGTACTTC

d_call: NA
cdr3_length: 12
j_call: TRBJ2-1
v_call: TRBV6-1
clone_size: NA
cdr3_aa: CASSKGGYEQFF
cdr3_nt: TGTGCCAGCAGTAAGGGCGGCTATGAGCAGTTCTTC

d_call: TRBD1
cdr3_length: 16
j_call: TRBJ2-2
v_call: TRBV30
clone_size: NA
cdr3_aa: CAWRRTGTGNTGELFF
cdr3_nt: TGTGCCTGGAGGCGAACCGGGACAGGGAACACCGGGGAGCTGTTTTTT

d_call: NA
cdr3_length: 15
j_call: TRBJ2-7
v_call: TRBV28
clone_size: NA
cdr3_aa: CASSSPGQGSYEQYF
cdr3_nt: TGTGCCAGCAGTTCGCCGGGTCAGGGATCCTACGAGCAGTACTTC